Presented here are 7 T cell receptor beta chains from one specimen sequenced in a study of technical replicates of blood from a handful of donors. Clones were read by immunoSEQ multiplex PCR, and TCRdb kept only the in-frame ones, dropping some. The table records 82,000 or so clones, 95% to 96% of them present only once. Material: T cells isolated from PBMCs. The origin of the receptors is a human donor in good health.

The rearrangement joins TRBV9 to TRBJ1-5, with a tentative D call TRBD1 (6 bases). Trimming left V 4 bases short and J 6 bases short, with 14 bases between. The CDR3 extends over 14 amino acids. Per germline, CDR1 SGDLS and CDR2 YYNGEE. CDR3 protein: CASSRGGGSQPQHF. The DNA for the CDR3 is TGTGCCAGCAGCAGGGGAGGGGGGAGTCAGCCCCAGCATTTT.

With respect to this clone: A junction end diverges from the germline sequence, so it may reflect a read error. The rearrangement uses TRBV30 and TRBJ1-1, with a possible D match to TRBD1 (5 bases). The CDR3 consists of 12 residues. The germline V gene has CDR1 GTSNPN and CDR2 SVGIG (reference sequence). The CDR3 bases are TGTGCCTGGGGACAATCGAACGCTGAAGCTTTCTTT. Translating gives CAWGQSNAEAFF.

This chain uses TRBV18 with TRBJ1-2, with D unresolved. The CDR3 has 14 amino acids. The germline V gene has CDR1 KGHSH and CDR2 LQKENI. Trimming cost V 3 bases and J 6 bases, with 14 bases left between them. The CDR3 is CASSPEVRGDGYTF. DNA of the CDR3: TGTGCCAGCTCACCTGAGGTTAGAGGAGATGGCTACACCTTC.

A word on this clone: Different DNA sequences within this sample yield the same CDR3. The V and J genes are TRBV7-3 and TRBJ2-3; 13 bases match TRBD2. The junction had 2 bases not matched to a gene; V was cut back by 2 bases and J by 6 bases. From germline, CDR1 is SGHTA and CDR2 FQGTGA. This CDR3 is built from 15 residues. The CDR3 is CASSLGLAGVDTQYF. The DNA of the CDR3 is TGTGCCAGCAGCTTAGGACTAGCGGGAGTGGATACGCAGTATTTT. Full variable domain (rest looked up from reference TRBV7-3 and TRBJ2-3): GAGVSQTPSNKVTEKGKYVELRCDPISGHTALYWYRQSLGQGPEFLIYFQGTGAADDSGLPNDRFFAVRPEGSVSTLKIQRTERGDSAVYLCASSLGLAGVDTQYFGPGTRLTVL.

V is TRBV4-3 and J is TRBJ1-1; D perhaps matches TRBD1 (6 bases). This CDR3 comprises 14 residues. Between the trimmed V and J ends, which lost 6 bases and 0 bases, there was a span of 11 bases. The V gene's germline CDR1 is LGHNA and CDR2 YSLEER. The CDR3 DNA sequence: TGCGCCAGCAGGTTTGGACAGCTGAACACTGAAGCTTTCTTT. Translated, it gives CASRFGQLNTEAFF.

The J gene is TRBJ1-5, the V gene TRBV19; TRBD1 aligns across 7 bases. Looked up from germline, CDR1 is LNHDA and CDR2 is SQIVND (reference sequence). The CDR3 is 16 residues long. V shed 7 bases and J 0 bases; nucleotides not matched to a gene: 9. CDR3 sequence (DNA): TGTGCCAGTAAGGGGGCCCCGAGCGGTAGCAATCAGCCCCAGCATTTT. This gives the protein CASKGAPSGSNQPQHF.

Only one count was recorded for this clone. The chain links TRBV7-8 to TRBJ1-2; 9 bases agree with TRBD1. The CDR3 covers 14 residues. The trim removed 1 base at V and 4 bases at J, leaving 1 base unmatched. Germline V gene lookup returns CDR1 SGHVS and CDR2 FQNEAQ. CDR3 sequence (DNA): TGTGCCAGCAGCTTAGAGACAGGGGGCTATGGCTACACCTTC. This sequence encodes CASSLETGGYGYTF.